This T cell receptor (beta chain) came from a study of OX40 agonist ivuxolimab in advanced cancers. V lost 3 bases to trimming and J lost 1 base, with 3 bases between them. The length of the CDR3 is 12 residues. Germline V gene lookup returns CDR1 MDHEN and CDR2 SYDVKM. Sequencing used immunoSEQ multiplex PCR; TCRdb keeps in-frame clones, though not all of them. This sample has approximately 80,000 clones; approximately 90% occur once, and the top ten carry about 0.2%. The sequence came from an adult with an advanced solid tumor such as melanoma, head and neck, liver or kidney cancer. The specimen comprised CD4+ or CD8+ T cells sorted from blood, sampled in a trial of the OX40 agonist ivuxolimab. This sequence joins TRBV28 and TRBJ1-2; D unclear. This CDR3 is CASSLNNYGYTF. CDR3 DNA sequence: TGTGCCAGCAGTTTGAATAACTATGGCTACACCTTC.